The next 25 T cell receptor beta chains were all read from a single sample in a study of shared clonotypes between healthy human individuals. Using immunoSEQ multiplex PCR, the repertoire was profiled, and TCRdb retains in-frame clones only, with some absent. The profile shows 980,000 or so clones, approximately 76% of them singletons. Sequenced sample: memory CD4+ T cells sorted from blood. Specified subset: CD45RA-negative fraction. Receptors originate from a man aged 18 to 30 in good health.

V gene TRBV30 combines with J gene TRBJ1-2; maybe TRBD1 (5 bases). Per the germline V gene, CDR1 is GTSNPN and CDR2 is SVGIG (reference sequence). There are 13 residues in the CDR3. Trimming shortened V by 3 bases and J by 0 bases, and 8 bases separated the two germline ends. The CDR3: CAWRRGSNYGYTF. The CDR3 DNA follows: TGTGCCTGGAGACGGGGGTCTAACTATGGCTACACCTTC. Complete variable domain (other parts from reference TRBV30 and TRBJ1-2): SQTIHQWPATLVQPVGSPLSLECTVEGTSNPNLYWYRQAAGRGLQLLFYSVGIGQISSEVPQNLSASRPQDRQFILSSKKLLLSDSGFYLCAWRRGSNYGYTFGSGTRLTVV.

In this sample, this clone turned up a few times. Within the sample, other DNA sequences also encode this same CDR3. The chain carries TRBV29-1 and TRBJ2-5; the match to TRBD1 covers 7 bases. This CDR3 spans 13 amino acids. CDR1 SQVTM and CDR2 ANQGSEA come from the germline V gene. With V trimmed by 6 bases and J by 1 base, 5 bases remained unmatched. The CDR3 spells CSVAGTAQETQYF. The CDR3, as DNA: TGCAGCGTCGCCGGGACAGCCCAAGAGACCCAGTACTTC. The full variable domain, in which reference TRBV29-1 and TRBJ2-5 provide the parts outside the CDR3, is SAVISQKPSRDICQRGTSLTIQCQVDSQVTMMFWYRQQPGQSLTLIATANQGSEATYESGFVIDKFPISRPNLTFSTLTVSNMSPEDSSIYLCSVAGTAQETQYFGPGTRLLVL.

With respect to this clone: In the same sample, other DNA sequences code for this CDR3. Written as DNA, the CDR3 is TGCGCCAGCAGCAGGGACTCCTACGAGCAGTACTTC. It is translated as CASSRDSYEQYF. The V call is TRBV5-1, the J call TRBJ2-7; the D is unclear. Germline assignment: CDR1 SGHRS and CDR2 YFSETQ. The V end lost 4 bases, the J end lost 0 bases, and 5 bases lay between the germline ends. The CDR3 runs 12 residues.

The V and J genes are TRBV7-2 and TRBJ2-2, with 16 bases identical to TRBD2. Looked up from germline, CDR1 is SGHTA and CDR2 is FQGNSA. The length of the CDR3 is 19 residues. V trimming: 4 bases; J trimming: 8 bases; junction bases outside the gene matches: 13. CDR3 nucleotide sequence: TGTGCCAGCAGCTCGGAGCCGGGACTAGCGGGAGGGCCAACGGGGGAGCTGTTTTTT. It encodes CASSSEPGLAGGPTGELFF.

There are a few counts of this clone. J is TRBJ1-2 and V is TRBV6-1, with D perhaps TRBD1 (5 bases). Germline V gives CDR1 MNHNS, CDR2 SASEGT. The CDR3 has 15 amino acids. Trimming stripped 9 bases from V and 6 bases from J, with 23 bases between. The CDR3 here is CASPLGAGNSNGYTF. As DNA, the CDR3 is TGTGCCAGTCCTCTTGGGGCAGGGAATTCGAATGGCTACACCTTC.

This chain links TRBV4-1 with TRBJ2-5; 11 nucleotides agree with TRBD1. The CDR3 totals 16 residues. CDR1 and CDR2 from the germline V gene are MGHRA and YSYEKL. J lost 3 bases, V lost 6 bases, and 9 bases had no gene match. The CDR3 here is CASRSPGTGGKETQYF. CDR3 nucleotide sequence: TGCGCCAGCAGATCACCCGGGACAGGGGGGAAAGAGACCCAGTACTTC.

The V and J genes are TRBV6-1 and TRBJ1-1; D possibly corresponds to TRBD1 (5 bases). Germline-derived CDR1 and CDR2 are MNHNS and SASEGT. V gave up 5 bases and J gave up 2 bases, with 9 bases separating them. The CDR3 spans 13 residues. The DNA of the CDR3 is TGTGCCAGCAGTAAGACAGTCAACACTGAAGCTTTCTTT. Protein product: CASSKTVNTEAFF.

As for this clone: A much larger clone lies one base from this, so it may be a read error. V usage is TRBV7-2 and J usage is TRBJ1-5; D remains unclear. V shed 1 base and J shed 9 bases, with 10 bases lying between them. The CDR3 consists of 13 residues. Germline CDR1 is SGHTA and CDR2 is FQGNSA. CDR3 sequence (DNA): TGTGCCAGCAGCTTAGTCGAGGGTCGGCCCCAGCATTTT. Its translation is CASSLVEGRPQHF.

CDR3 residues: CASSIGQGAGANVLTF. DNA of the CDR3: TGTGCCAGCAGCATAGGACAGGGAGCGGGGGCCAACGTCCTGACTTTC. The chain joins TRBV5-4 to TRBJ2-6, with 8 bases matching TRBD1. V lost 4 bases to trimming and J lost 4 bases; unmatched junction nucleotides: 7. The CDR3 is 16 residues long. CDR1 SGHNT and CDR2 YYREEE come from the germline V gene (reference sequence).

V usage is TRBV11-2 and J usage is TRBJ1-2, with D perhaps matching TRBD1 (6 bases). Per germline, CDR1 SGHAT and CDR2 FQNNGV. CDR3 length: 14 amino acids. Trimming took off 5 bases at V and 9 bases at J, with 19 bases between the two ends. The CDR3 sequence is CASSPTAGQVSYTF. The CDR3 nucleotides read TGTGCCAGCAGCCCCACCGCGGGACAAGTTAGCTACACCTTC.

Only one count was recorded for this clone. The CDR3 reads CASSLGSRATRETQYF. In nucleotides, the CDR3 is TGTGCCAGCAGCTTAGGCAGCAGGGCGACCAGGGAGACCCAGTACTTC. The chain couples TRBV7-2 to TRBJ2-5, with D maybe TRBD1 (5 bases). V lost 1 base to trimming and J lost 5 bases, with 17 bases between them. This CDR3 has 16 residues. The germline V gene has CDR1 SGHTA and CDR2 FQGNSA.

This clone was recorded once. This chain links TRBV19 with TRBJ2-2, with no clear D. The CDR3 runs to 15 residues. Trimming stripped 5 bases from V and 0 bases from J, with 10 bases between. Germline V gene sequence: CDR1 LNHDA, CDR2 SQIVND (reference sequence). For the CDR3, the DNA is TGTGCCAGTAGTTATCTGGGTTCGAACACCGGGGAGCTGTTTTTT. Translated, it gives CASSYLGSNTGELFF.

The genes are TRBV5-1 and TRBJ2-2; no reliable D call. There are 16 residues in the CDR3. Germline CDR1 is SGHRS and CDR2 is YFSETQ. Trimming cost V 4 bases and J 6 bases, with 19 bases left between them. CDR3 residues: CASSPTTKPPAGELFF. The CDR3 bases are TGCGCCAGCAGCCCTACGACGAAACCGCCTGCCGGGGAGCTGTTTTTT.

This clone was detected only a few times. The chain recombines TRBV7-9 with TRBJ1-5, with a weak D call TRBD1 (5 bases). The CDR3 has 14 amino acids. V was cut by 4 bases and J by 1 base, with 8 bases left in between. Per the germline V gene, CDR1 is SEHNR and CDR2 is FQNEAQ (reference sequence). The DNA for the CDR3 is TGTGCCAGCAGCTGGGGGAGCAGCAATCAGCCCCAGCATTTT. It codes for CASSWGSSNQPQHF.

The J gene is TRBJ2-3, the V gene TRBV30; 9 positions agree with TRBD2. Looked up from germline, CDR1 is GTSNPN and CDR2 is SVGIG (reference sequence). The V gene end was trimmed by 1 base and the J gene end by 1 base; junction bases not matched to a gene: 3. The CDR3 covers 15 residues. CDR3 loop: CAWSDLAGRTDTQYF. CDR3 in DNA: TGTGCCTGGAGTGATCTAGCGGGACGCACAGATACGCAGTATTTT.

The CDR3 nucleotides read TGTGCCAGCAGCACCCCGGGACCTACAGATACGCAGTATTTT. Its protein product is CASSTPGPTDTQYF. V gene TRBV5-4 combines with J gene TRBJ2-3; D tentatively reads TRBD1 or TRBD2 (5 bases each). The CDR3 runs to 14 residues. The V end lost 4 bases, the J end lost 3 bases, and 12 bases lay between the germline ends. Germline V gene sequence: CDR1 SGHNT, CDR2 YYREEE (reference sequence).

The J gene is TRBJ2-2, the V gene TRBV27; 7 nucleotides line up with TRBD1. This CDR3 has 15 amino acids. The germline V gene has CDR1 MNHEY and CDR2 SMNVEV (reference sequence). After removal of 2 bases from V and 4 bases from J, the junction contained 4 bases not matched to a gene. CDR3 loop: CASSLLGGGTGELFF. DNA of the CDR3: TGTGCCAGCAGTTTACTAGGGGGCGGCACCGGGGAGCTGTTTTTT.

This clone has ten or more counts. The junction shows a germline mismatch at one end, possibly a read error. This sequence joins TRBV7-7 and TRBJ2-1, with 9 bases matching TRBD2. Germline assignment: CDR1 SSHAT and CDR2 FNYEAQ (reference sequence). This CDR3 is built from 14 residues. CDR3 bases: TGTGCTAGCAGCCTAGCGGGGAATCACAATGAGCAGTTCTTC. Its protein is CASSLAGNHNEQFF.

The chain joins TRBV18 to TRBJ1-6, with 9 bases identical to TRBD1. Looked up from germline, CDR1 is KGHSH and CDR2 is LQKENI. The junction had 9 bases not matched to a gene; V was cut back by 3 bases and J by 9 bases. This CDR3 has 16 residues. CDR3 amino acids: CASSPNRDRDRSPLHF. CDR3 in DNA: TGTGCCAGCTCACCTAACCGGGACAGGGACCGTTCACCCCTCCACTTT.

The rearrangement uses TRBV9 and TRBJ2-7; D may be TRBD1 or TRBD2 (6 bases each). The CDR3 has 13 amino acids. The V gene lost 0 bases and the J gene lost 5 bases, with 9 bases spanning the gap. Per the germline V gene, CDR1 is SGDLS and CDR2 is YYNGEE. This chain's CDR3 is CASSVVGGNEQYF. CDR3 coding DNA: TGTGCCAGCAGCGTAGTAGGGGGGAACGAGCAGTACTTC.

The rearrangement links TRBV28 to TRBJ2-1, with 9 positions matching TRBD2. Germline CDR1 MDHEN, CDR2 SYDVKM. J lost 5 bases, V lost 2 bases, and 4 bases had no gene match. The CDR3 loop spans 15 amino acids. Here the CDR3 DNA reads TGTGCCAGCAGTTTAGCGGGGGGGCCCAACAATGAGCAGTTCTTC. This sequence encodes CASSLAGGPNNEQFF. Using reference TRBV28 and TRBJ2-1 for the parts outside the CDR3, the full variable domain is DVKVTQSSRYLVKRTGEKVFLECVQDMDHENMFWYRQDPGLGLRLIYFSYDVKMKEKGDIPEGYSVSREKKERFSLILESASTNQTSMYLCASSLAGGPNNEQFFGPGTRLTVL.

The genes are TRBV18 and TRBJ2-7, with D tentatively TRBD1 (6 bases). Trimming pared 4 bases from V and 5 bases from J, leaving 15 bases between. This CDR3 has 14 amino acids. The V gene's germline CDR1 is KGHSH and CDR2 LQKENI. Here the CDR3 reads CASSQNRARDEQYF. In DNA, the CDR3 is TGTGCCAGCTCACAAAACAGGGCTCGCGACGAGCAGTACTTC.

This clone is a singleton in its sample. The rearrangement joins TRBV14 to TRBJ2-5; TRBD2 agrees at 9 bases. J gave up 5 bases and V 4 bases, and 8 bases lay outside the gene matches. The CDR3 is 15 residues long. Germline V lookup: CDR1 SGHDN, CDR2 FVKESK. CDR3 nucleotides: TGTGCCAGCAGCCCTCAGGGACTAGCTAAGGAGACCCAGTACTTC. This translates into CASSPQGLAKETQYF. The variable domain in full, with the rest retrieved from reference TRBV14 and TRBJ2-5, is EAGVTQFPSHSVIEKGQTVTLRCDPISGHDNLYWYRRVMGKEIKFLLHFVKESKQDESGMPNNRFLAERTGGTYSTLKVQPAELEDSGVYFCASSPQGLAKETQYFGPGTRLLVL.

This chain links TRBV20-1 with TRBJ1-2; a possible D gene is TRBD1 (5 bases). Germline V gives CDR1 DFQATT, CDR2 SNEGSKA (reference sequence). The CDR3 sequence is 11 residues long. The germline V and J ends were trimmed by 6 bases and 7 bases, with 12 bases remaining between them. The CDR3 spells CSAVGGAGYTF. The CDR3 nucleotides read TGCAGTGCGGTGGGCGGGGCTGGCTACACCTTC.

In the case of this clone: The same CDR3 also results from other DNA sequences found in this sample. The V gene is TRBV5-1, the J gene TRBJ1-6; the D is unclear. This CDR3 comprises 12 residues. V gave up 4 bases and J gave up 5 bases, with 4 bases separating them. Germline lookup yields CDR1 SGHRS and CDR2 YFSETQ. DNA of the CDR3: TGCGCCAGCAGCCTCAATAATTCACCCCTCCACTTT. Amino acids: CASSLNNSPLHF.